This T cell receptor beta chain was identified during a study of beta chain features in type 1 diabetes (dated by TCRdb to the late 2010s). For the wider study: No differences in mean age, gender distribution, total cell number or subset yield were found between patients and healthy donors. Whereas all 30 or so donors provided naive and central memory subsets, regulatory and stem cell-like memory subsets were isolated from just 8 patients and about 8 healthy donors. Across all samples, fewer than 110,000,000 sorted cells were examined, and cell number per subset correlated strongly with RNA yield. The study compared the TCRB repertoires of sorted circulating CD4+ T cell subsets in recently diagnosed type 1 diabetes patients with those in matched healthy donors.

The entire isolated RNA was reverse transcribed using the High Capacity cDNA Reverse Transcription Kit, and thus expressed TCRB transcripts were sequenced. Naive, central memory and regulatory T cell samples underwent deep immunoSEQ sequencing, averaging around 3.6 million total reads per sample. Sorted cells were lysed in RLT buffer and RNA was extracted with DNase-treated RNeasy Micro or Mini kits, depending on cell number. Each cell subset was processed on its own to prevent cross-contamination, while patient and healthy donor samples were processed together. The immunoSEQ multiplex PCR was used to amplify TCRB sequences from cDNA, generating 87-bp fragments that spanned the CDR3 region. Amplicons were sequenced on the Illumina HiSeq platform. For the original study's pipeline: PCR bias was corrected computationally using synthetic template baselines, and reads within Hamming distance 2 were collapsed, with unmergeable singletons discarded. By aligning reads against IMGT, V, D and J genes, CDR3 length, and insertions or deletions at six rearrangement sites were assigned. Within each subset, clonotype counts were normalized to sorted cell number, and only after that were true diversity and Gini coefficients computed with the tcR R package. The overlap coefficient, calculated on TCRB nucleotide sequences, was used to quantify repertoire sharing. As a proxy for the pre-selection repertoire, out-of-frame TCRB sequences from naive cells were analyzed. TCRdb stores this immuneACCESS table with in-frame sequences only. Part of the clones is absent; in the studies checked, under half of the shortfall reflects unresolved V genes, and no reason is known for the rest. V and J calls and clone size are given by that table; D and trimming were obtained from the DNA. For this sample there are about 450,000 clones; approximately 10% appear just once. The top ten constitute over 0.035% of the sample.

The V end loses 3 bases and the J end loses 0 bases, and a stretch of 15 bases separates them. CDR1 SGDLS and CDR2 YYNGEE were looked up in the germline V gene. The CDR3 goes from the cysteine to the phenylalanine over 17 residues. The entry retains the CDR3 DNA only, 51 bases that are in frame from base 1. From each donor, a single peripheral blood sample of about 100 mL on average was drawn into heparinised tubes. Using a panel that included CD45RO, CCR7, CD25, CD127, CD95 and CD27, naive, central memory, regulatory and stem cell-like memory CD4+ T cells were sorted on a BD FACSAria II. Every sorted population had a purity above 98%. Right away, PBMCs were isolated by Lymphoprep density gradient centrifugation and were stained directly, with no culture step. So that batch effects would be minimized, each experiment stained and sorted samples in pairs, pairing one healthy donor with one patient.

This clone was counted only a few times. Its antigen is not yet known. Per-base quality was not reported, and no clone a single base away is much larger than it. General findings and caveats noted by the study authors: Because cDNA was sequenced instead of genomic DNA, activated cells with high expression could be over-represented, although the groups did not differ in activation or CD3 levels. A moderate but significant shortening of TCRB CDR3 length was observed in type 1 diabetes patients in all four CD4+ subsets. Patients with type 1 diabetes made fewer insertions and deleted more nucleotides at VDJ recombination sites, implying thymic rearrangement abnormalities. PCR may preferentially amplify shorter templates, but because patient and control samples were amplified and corrected together, any resulting skew would affect both groups equally. Because the HLA sub-analyses included only small numbers of individuals, any influence of HLA type on TCRB rearrangement was left unresolved. The naive, central memory and regulatory TCRB repertoires appeared to resemble one another more closely among patients than among healthy donors.

The receptor was derived from a woman younger than 35 in good health. The chain employs TRBV9 and TRBJ1-4; the D region possibly corresponds to TRBD1 (6 bases align). What was sequenced was naive CD4+ T cells from blood. The sample's cell subset or site label, in plain terms: true naive CD4+ T cells. The CDR3 region has the sequence CASSGKTGFATNEKLFF. The base sequence is TGTGCCAGCAGCGGAAAGACAGGTTTCGCAACTAATGAAAAACTGTTTTTT.